This TCR beta chain was sequenced in a study of cytomegalovirus exposure and HLA in healthy donors. Study-wide results and caveats: Researchers counted around 170 TCR beta chains as cytomegalovirus-associated.

Note on this clone: Its antigen is currently unknown.

The PCR made use of 60 Vbeta and 13 Jbeta primers. Assay: immunoSEQ multiplex PCR; the TCRdb copy retains only in-frame clones and omits some. The repertoire consists of about 160,000 clones, with about four fifths occurring once and the leading ten covering about 0.8%. Germline V gives CDR1 SGHVS, CDR2 FNYEAQ. V gave up 7 bases and J gave up 4 bases; unmatched junction bases: 9. The CDR3 consists of 16 residues. V usage is TRBV7-6 and J usage is TRBJ2-2, with 10 bases fitting TRBD2. This receptor was identified in a woman under 30 in good health and CMV-seronegative. Material for sequencing was PBMCs. The CDR3 reads CASKTSGHEATGELFF. CDR3 nucleotides: TGTGCCAGCAAGACTAGCGGGCACGAAGCCACCGGGGAGCTGTTTTTT.